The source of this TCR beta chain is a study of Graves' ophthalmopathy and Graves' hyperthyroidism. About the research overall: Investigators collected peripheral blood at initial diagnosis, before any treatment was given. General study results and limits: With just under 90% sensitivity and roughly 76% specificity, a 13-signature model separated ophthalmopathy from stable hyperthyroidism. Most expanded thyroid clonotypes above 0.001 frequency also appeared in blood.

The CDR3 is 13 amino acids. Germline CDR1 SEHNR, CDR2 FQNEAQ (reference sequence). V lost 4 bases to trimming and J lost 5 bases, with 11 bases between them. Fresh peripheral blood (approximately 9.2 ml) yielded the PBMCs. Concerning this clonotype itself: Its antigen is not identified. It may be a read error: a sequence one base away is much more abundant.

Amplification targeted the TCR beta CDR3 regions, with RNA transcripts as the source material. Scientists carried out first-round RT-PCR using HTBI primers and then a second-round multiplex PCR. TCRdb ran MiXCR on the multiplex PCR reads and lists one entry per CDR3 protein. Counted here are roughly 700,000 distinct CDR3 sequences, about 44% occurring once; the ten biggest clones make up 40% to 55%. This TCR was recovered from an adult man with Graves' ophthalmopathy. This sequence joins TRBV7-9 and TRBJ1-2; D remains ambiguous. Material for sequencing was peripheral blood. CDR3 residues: CASSSVAWYGYTF. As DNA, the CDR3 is TGTGCCAGCAGCTCCGTCGCTTGGTATGGCTACACCTTC.